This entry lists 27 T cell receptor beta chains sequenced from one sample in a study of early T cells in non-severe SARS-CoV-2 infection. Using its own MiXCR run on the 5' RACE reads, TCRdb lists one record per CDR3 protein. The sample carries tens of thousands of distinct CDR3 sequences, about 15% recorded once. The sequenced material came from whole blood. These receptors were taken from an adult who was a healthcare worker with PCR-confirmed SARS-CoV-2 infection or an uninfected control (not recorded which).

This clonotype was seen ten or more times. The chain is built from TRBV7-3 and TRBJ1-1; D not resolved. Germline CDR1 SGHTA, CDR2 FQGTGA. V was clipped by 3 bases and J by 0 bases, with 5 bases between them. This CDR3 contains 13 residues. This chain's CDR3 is CASSFRMNTEAFF. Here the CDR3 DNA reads TGTGCCAGCAGCTTTCGGATGAACACTGAAGCTTTCTTT.

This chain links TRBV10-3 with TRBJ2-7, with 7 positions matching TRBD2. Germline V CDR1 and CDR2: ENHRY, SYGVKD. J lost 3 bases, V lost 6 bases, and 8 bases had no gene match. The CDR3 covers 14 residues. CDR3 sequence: CAIRETSRHYEQYF. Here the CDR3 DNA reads TGTGCCATCAGGGAGACTAGCAGACACTACGAGCAGTACTTC.

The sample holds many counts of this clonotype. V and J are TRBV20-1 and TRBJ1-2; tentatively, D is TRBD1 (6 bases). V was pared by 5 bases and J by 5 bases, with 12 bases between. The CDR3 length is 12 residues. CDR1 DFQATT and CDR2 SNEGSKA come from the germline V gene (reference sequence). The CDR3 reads CSASDRQYGYTF. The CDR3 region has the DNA TGCAGTGCTTCGGACAGACAGTATGGCTACACCTTC.

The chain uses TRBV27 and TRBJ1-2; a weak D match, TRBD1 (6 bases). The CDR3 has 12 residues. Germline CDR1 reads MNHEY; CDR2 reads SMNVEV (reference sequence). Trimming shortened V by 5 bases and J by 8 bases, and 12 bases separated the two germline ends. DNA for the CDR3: TGTGCCAGCAGTGCTCCAGGGGCCGGCTACACCTTC. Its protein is CASSAPGAGYTF.

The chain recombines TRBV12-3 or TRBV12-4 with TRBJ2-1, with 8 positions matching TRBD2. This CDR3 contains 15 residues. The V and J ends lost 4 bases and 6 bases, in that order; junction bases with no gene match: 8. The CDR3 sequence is CASSSVAGIANEQFF. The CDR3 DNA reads TGTGCCAGCAGTTCGGTAGCGGGAATCGCCAATGAGCAGTTCTTC.

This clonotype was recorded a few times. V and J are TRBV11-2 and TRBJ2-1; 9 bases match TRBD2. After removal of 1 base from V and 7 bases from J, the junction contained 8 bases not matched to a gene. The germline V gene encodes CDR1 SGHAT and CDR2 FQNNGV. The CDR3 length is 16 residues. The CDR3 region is CASSLVSPSGMNEQFF. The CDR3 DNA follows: TGTGCCAGCAGCTTAGTCTCACCTAGCGGGATGAATGAGCAGTTCTTC.

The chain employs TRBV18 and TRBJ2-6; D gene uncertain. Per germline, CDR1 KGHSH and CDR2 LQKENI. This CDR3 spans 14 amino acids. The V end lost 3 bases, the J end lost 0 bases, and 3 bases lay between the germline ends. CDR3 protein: CASSPNSGANVLTF. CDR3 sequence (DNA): TGTGCCAGCTCACCCAACTCTGGGGCCAACGTCCTGACTTTC. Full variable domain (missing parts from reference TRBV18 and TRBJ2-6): NAGVMQNPRHLVRRRGQEARLRCSPMKGHSHVYWYRQLPEEGLKFMVYLQKENIIDESGMPKERFSAEFPKEGPSILRIQQVVRGDSAAYFCASSPNSGANVLTFGAGSRLTVL.

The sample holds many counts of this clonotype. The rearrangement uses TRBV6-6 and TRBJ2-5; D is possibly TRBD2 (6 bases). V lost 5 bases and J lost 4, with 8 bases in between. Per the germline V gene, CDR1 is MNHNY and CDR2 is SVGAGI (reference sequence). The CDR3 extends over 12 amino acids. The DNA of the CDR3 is TGTGCCAGCAGTCGGGAGACAGAGACCCAGTACTTC. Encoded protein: CASSRETETQYF.

CDR3: CASSLGSSTFEQYF. The CDR3 region has the DNA TGTGCCAGCAGCTTAGGTAGTTCTACCTTCGAGCAGTACTTC. The J gene is TRBJ2-7, the V gene TRBV7-8; D is unresolved. Germline assignment: CDR1 SGHVS and CDR2 FQNEAQ. Trimming took 1 base from V and 6 from J, leaving 13 bases between them. This CDR3 spans 14 amino acids.

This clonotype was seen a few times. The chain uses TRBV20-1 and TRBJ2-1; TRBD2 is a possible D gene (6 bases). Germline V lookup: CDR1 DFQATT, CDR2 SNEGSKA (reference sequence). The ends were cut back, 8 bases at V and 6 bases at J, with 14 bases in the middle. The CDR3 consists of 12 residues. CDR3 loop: CSWASVGNEQFF. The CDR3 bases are TGCAGTTGGGCTAGCGTCGGCAATGAGCAGTTCTTC.

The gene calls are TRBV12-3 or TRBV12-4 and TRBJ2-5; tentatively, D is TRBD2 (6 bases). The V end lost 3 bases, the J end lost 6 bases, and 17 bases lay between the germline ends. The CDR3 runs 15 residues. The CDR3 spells CASSFRRDQAQTQYF. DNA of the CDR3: TGTGCCAGCAGTTTTCGGAGGGATCAGGCCCAGACCCAGTACTTC.

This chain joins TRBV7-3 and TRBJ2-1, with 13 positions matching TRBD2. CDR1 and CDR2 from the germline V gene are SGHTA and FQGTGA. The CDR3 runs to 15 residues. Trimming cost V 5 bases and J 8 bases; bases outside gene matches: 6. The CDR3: CASSPRTSGSDEQFF. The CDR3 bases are TGTGCCAGCAGCCCCAGGACTAGCGGGAGCGATGAGCAGTTCTTC. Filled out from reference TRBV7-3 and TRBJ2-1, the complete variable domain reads GAGVSQTPSNKVTEKGKYVELRCDPISGHTALYWYRQSLGQGPEFLIYFQGTGAADDSGLPNDRFFAVRPEGSVSTLKIQRTERGDSAVYLCASSPRTSGSDEQFFGPGTRLTVL.

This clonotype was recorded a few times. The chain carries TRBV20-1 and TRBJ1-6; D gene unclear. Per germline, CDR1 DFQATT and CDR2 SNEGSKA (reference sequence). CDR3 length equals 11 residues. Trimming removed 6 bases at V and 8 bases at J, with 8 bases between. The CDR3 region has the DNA TGCAGTGCCCTCGAGGATTCACCCCTCCACTTT. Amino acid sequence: CSALEDSPLHF.

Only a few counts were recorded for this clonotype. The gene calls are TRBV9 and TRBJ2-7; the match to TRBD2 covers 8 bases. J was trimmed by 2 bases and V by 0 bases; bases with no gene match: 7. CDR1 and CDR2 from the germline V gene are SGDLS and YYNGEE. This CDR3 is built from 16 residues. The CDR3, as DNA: TGTGCCAGCAGCGTAGGGAGCGGGACTAGGACCTACGAGCAGTACTTC. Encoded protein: CASSVGSGTRTYEQYF.

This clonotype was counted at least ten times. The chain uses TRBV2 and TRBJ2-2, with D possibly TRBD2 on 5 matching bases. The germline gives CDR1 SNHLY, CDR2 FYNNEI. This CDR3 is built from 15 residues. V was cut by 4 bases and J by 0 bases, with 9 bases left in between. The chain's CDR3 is CASSGGQANTGELFF. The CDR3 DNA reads TGTGCCAGCAGTGGAGGGCAGGCGAACACCGGGGAGCTGTTTTTT.

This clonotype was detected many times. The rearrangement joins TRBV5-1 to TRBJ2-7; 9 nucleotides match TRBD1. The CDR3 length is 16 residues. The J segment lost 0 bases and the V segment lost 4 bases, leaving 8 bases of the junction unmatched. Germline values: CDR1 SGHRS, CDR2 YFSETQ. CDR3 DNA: TGCGCCAGCAGCCCAGCAGGGACAGGGTCCTCCTACGAGCAGTACTTC. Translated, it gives CASSPAGTGSSYEQYF.

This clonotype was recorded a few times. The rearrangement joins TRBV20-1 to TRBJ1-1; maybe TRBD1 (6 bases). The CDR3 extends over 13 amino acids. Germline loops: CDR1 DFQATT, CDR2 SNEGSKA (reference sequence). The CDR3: CTAGQYVNTEAFF. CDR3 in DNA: TGCACGGCCGGACAGTATGTGAACACTGAAGCTTTCTTT.

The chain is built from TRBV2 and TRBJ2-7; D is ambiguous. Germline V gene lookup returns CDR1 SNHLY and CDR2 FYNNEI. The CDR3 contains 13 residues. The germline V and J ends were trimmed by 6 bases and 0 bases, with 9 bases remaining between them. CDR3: CASSSGLSYEQYF. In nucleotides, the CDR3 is TGTGCCAGCAGCTCCGGGCTCTCCTACGAGCAGTACTTC.

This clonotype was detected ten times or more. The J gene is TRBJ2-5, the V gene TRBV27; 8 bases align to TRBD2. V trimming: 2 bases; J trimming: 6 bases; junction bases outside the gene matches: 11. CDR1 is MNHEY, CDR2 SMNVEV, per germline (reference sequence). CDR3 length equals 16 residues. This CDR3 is CASSLDRGGVTKTQYF. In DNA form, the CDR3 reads TGTGCCAGCAGTTTAGATCGGGGGGGTGTAACAAAGACCCAGTACTTC.

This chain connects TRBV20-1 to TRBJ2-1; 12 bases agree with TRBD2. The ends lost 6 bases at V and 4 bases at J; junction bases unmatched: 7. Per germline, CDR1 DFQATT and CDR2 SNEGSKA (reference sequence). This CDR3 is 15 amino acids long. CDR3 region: CSAGGLAGTYNEQFF. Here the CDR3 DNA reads TGCAGTGCGGGAGGACTAGCGGGGACATACAATGAGCAGTTCTTC.

The CDR3 region is CASSPLLQGYEQYF. CDR3 DNA sequence: TGTGCCAGCAGTCCCCTTCTACAGGGATACGAGCAGTACTTC. The V gene is TRBV6-2 or TRBV6-3, the J gene TRBJ2-7; a weak D match, TRBD1 (6 bases). Trimming left V 5 bases short and J 4 bases short, with 15 bases between. The CDR3 covers 14 residues. The germline CDR1 and CDR2 sequences are MNHEY and SVGEGT.

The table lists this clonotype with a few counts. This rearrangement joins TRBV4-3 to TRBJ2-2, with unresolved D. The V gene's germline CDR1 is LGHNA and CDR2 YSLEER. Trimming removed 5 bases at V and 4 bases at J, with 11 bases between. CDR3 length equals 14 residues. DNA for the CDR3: TGCGCCAGCAGCTACGCTCCCCCCACCGGGGAGCTGTTTTTT. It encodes CASSYAPPTGELFF.

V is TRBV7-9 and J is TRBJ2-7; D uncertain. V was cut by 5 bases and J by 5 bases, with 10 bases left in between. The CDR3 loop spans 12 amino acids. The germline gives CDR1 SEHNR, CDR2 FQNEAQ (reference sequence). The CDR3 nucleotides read TGTGCCAGCAGCCATGTACTCCACGAGCAGTACTTC. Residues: CASSHVLHEQYF.

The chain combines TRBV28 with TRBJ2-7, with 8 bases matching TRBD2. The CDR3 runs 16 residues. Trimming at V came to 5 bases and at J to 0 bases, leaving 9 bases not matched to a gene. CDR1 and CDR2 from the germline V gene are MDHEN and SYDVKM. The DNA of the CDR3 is TGTGCCAGCAGTCCAACCAGCGGGAGAAGCTCCTACGAGCAGTACTTC. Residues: CASSPTSGRSSYEQYF.

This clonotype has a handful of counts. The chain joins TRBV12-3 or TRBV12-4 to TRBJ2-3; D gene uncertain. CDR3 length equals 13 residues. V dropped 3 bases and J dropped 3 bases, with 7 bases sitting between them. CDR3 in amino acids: CASSLRKTDTQYF. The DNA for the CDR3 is TGTGCCAGCAGTTTGAGGAAAACAGATACGCAGTATTTT.

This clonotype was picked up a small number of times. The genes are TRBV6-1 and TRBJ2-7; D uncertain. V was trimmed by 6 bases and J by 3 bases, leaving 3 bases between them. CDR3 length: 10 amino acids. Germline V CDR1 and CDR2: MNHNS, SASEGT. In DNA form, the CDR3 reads TGTGCCAGCAGAAGCTACGAGCAGTACTTC. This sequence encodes CASRSYEQYF.

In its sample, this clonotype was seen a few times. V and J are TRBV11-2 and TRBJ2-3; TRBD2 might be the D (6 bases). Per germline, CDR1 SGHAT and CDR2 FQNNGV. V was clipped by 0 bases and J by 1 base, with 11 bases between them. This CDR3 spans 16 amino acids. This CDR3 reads CASSLDTGVGTDTQYF. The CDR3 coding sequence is TGTGCCAGCAGCTTAGATACGGGAGTGGGCACAGATACGCAGTATTTT.